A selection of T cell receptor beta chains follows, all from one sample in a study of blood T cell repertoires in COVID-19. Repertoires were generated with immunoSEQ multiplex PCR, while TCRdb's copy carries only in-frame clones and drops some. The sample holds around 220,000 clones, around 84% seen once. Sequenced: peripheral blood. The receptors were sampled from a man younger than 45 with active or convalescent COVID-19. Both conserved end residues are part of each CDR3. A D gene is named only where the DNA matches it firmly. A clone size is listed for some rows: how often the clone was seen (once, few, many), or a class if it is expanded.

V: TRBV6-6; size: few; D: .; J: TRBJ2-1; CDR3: CASSTTSPSYNEQFF; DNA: TGTGCCAGCAGTACGACTAGTCCCTCCTACAATGAGCAGTTCTTC
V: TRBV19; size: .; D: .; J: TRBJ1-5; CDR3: CASSLRVNQPQHF; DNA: TGTGCCAGTAGCCTACGGGTAAATCAGCCCCAGCATTTT
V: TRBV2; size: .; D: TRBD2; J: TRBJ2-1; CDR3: CASSAPRLAGGSYNEQFF; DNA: TGTGCCAGCAGTGCCCCGCGGTTAGCGGGAGGCTCCTACAATGAGCAGTTCTTC
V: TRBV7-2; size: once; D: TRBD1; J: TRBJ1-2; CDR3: CASSPETGGYTF; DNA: TGTGCCAGCAGCCCCGAGACAGGGGGCTACACCTTC
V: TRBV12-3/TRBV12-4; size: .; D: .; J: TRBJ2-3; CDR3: CASTPKDTQYF; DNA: TGTGCCAGCACCCCAAAAGATACGCAGTATTTT
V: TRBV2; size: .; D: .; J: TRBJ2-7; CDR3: CASSQEAGAGEQYF; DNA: TGTGCCAGCAGTCAGGAGGCGGGTGCTGGTGAGCAGTACTTC
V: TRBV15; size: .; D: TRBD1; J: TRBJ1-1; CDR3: CATSRDRQGAPLEAFF; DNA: TGTGCCACCAGCAGAGATCGACAGGGGGCGCCCCTTGAGGCTTTCTTT
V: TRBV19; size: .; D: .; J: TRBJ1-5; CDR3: CASSIDLRAGRNQSQHF; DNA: TGTGCCAGTAGTATAGATCTTAGGGCGGGTCGGAATCAATCCCAGCATTTT
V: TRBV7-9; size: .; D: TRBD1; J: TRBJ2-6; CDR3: CASTPGDRQGGPGANVLTF; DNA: TGTGCCAGCACCCCCGGGGACAGGCAGGGCGGACCTGGGGCCAACGTCCTGACTTTC
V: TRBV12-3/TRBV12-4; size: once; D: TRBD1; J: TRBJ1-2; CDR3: CASSLTGLGYTF; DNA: TGTGCCAGCAGTTTGACAGGGCTCGGCTACACCTTC
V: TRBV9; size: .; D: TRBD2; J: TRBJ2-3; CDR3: CASSGSRGTSGSTDTQYF; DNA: TGTGCCAGCAGCGGATCCAGAGGGACTAGCGGGAGCACAGATACGCAGTATTTT
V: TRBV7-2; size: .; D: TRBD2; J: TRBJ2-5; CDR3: CASSPRLAGETQYF; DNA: TGTGCCAGCAGCCCACGACTAGCGGGAGAGACCCAGTACTTC
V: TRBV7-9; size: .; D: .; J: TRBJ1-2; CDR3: CASSPGYGYTF; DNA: TGTGCCAGCAGCCCGGGGTATGGCTACACCTTC
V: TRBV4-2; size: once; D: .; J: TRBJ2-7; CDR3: CASSRVGAYEQYF; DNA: TGTGCCAGCAGCCGAGTTGGAGCCTACGAGCAGTACTTC
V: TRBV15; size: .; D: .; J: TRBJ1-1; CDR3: CATSRDLEQGYAFF; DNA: TGTGCCACCAGCAGAGATCTCGAGCAGGGATATGCTTTCTTT
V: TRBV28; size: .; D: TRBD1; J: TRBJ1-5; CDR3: CASTETGGAGQPQHF; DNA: TGTGCCAGCACCGAAACAGGGGGCGCAGGACAGCCCCAGCATTTT
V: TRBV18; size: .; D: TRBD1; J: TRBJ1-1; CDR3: CASSRDSANTEAFF; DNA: TGTGCCAGCTCCCGGGACAGCGCGAACACTGAAGCTTTCTTT
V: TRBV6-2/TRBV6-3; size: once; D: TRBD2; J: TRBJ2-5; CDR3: CASSYSRAGGPRETQYF; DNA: TGTGCCAGCAGTTACTCGAGAGCGGGGGGGCCTCGAGAGACCCAGTACTTC
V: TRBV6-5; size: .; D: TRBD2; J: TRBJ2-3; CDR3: CASSYRAGGDTQYF; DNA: TGTGCCAGCAGTTACAGGGCGGGAGGAGATACGCAGTATTTT
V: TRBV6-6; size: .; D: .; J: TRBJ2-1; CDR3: CASSYIGRVADNGQFF; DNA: TGTGCCAGCAGTTACATCGGCAGGGTGGCGGACAACGGGCAGTTCTTC
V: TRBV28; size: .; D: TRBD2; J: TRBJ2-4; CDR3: CASSRITSVLAKNIQYF; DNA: TGTGCCAGCAGTCGCATTACTAGCGTTTTAGCCAAAAACATTCAGTACTTC
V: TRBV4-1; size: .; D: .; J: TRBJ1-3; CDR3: CASSRLWTAGNTIYF; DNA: TGCGCCAGCAGCCGTTTATGGACAGCCGGAAACACCATATATTTT
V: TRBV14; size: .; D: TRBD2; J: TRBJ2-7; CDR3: CASSLVSGGYEQYF; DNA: TGTGCCAGCAGCCTTGTGTCGGGAGGCTACGAGCAGTACTTC
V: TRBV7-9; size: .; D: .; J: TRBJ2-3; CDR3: CASSLSGTDTQYF; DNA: TGTGCCAGCAGCTTGTCCGGGACAGATACGCAGTATTTT
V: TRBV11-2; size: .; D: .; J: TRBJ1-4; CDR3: CASSLAGYNEKLFF; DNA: TGTGCCAGCAGCTTAGCCGGGTACAATGAAAAACTGTTTTTT
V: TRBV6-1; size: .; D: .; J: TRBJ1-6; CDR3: CASSEVSGRLDSPLHF; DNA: TGTGCCAGCAGTGAAGTGTCAGGGAGGCTTGATTCACCCCTCCACTTT
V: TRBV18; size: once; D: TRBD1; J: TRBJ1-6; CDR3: CASSPGQDNSPLHF; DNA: TGTGCCAGCTCACCGGGACAGGATAATTCACCCCTCCACTTT
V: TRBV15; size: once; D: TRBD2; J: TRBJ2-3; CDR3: CATSRGPGLAKTDTQYF; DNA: TGTGCCACCAGCAGAGGTCCGGGACTAGCGAAGACAGATACGCAGTATTTT
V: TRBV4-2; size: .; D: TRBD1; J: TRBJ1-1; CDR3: CASSQRTGTEAFF; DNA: TGTGCCAGCAGCCAGCGGACAGGGACTGAAGCTTTCTTT
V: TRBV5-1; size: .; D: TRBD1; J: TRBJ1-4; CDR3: CASTEQGVVGEKLFF; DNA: TGCGCCAGCACCGAACAGGGGGTTGTTGGTGAAAAACTGTTTTTT
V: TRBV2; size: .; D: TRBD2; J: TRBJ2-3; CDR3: CASRRLAGGPADTQYF; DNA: TGTGCCAGCAGACGATTGGCGGGGGGGCCAGCAGATACGCAGTATTTT
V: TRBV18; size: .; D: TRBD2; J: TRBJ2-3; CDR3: CASSPPGLAGARITQYF; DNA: TGTGCCAGCTCACCACCCGGACTAGCGGGGGCTCGGATTACGCAGTATTTT
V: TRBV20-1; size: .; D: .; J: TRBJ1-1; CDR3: CSARVLTEAFF; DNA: TGCAGTGCTAGAGTTCTAACTGAAGCTTTCTTT
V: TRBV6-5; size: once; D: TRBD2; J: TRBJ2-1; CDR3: CASSRSGGVLNEQFF; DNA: TGTGCCAGCAGCCGGAGCGGGGGGGTATTGAATGAGCAGTTCTTC
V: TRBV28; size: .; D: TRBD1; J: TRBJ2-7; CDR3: CASSLDRNYEQYF; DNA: TGTGCCAGCAGTTTGGACAGGAACTACGAGCAGTACTTC
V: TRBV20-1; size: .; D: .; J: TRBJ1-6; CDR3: CSASPDSRGSPLHF; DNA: TGCAGTGCTAGTCCGGACAGTAGGGGTTCACCCCTCCACTTT
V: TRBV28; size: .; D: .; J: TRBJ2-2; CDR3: CASSSLAGELFF; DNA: TGTGCCAGCAGTAGCCTTGCCGGGGAGCTGTTTTTT